These 5 T cell receptor beta chains were sequenced from one sample in a study of T-cell reconstitution after alpha-beta-depleted transplantation in children (dated by TCRdb to about 2016). Library preparation employed PCR. TCRdb names Illumina HiSeq 2500 as the instrument used. TCR library preparation used molecular barcoding, with unique molecular identifiers applied to normalize quantification of the TCRbeta repertoire. The public reads were reprocessed in TCRdb via fastp at Q25 and MiXCR, keeping in-frame beta chains. Each entry is one CDR3 protein sequence, shown with its most common DNA and genes. The sample table contains 230,000 or so distinct CDR3 sequences; only one count was recorded for 9.5% to 15% of them. The ten most abundant clones make up roughly 2.8% of the sample. Sequenced material: PBMCs from the stem cell graft donor, taken from the stem cell graft. The receptors stem from a human donor who donated a stem cell graft to a child with acute lymphoblastic leukemia.

The table lists this clonotype with many counts. The chain joins TRBV4-2 to TRBJ2-1; 10 bases are shared with TRBD1. V gave up 5 bases and J gave up 0 bases; unmatched junction bases: 7. Germline loops: CDR1 LGHNA, CDR2 YNFKEQ. This CDR3 has 17 amino acids. In nucleotides, the CDR3 is TGTGCCAGCAGCTTTACGGACAGGGGGAGCTCCTACAATGAGCAGTTCTTC. As protein: CASSFTDRGSSYNEQFF.

This clonotype was counted ten times or more. The chain combines TRBV7-2 with TRBJ1-2; D is unclear. Germline CDR1 reads SGHTA; CDR2 reads FQGNSA. The CDR3 has 14 amino acids. Trimming shortened V by 4 bases and J by 4 bases, and 13 bases separated the two germline ends. The CDR3 DNA follows: TGTGCCAGCAGCTCCAATTTAGAAATCTATGGCTACACCTTC. It yields the protein CASSSNLEIYGYTF.

This clonotype has at least ten counts. This sequence joins TRBV11-2 and TRBJ1-5; D is unclear. CDR1 and CDR2 (germline): SGHAT, FQNNGV. The CDR3 runs 13 residues. Trimming removed 5 bases at V and 5 bases at J, with 10 bases between. The CDR3 DNA follows: TGTGCCAGCAGCGCACACTGGGATCAGCCCCAGCATTTT. Protein product: CASSAHWDQPQHF.

This clonotype was seen at least ten times. The chain uses TRBV4-2 and TRBJ2-7, with TRBD1 as a possible D gene (5 bases). V was cut by 3 bases and J by 0 bases, with 15 bases left in between. This CDR3 is 16 amino acids long. CDR1 and CDR2 from the germline V gene are LGHNA and YNFKEQ. The CDR3 DNA sequence: TGTGCCAGCAGCCACCCCCGACAGAGCCTCTCCTACGAGCAGTACTTC. Translation gives CASSHPRQSLSYEQYF.

This clonotype showed up many times. This rearrangement joins TRBV6-1 to TRBJ2-5; D may be TRBD1 or TRBD2 (6 bases each). CDR3 length: 14 amino acids. Trimming cost V 7 bases and J 5 bases, with 17 bases left between them. Germline V gene lookup returns CDR1 MNHNS and CDR2 SASEGT. CDR3 loop: CASTHGVGGETQYF. CDR3 DNA sequence: TGTGCCAGCACCCACGGGGTGGGGGGCGAGACCCAGTACTTC.